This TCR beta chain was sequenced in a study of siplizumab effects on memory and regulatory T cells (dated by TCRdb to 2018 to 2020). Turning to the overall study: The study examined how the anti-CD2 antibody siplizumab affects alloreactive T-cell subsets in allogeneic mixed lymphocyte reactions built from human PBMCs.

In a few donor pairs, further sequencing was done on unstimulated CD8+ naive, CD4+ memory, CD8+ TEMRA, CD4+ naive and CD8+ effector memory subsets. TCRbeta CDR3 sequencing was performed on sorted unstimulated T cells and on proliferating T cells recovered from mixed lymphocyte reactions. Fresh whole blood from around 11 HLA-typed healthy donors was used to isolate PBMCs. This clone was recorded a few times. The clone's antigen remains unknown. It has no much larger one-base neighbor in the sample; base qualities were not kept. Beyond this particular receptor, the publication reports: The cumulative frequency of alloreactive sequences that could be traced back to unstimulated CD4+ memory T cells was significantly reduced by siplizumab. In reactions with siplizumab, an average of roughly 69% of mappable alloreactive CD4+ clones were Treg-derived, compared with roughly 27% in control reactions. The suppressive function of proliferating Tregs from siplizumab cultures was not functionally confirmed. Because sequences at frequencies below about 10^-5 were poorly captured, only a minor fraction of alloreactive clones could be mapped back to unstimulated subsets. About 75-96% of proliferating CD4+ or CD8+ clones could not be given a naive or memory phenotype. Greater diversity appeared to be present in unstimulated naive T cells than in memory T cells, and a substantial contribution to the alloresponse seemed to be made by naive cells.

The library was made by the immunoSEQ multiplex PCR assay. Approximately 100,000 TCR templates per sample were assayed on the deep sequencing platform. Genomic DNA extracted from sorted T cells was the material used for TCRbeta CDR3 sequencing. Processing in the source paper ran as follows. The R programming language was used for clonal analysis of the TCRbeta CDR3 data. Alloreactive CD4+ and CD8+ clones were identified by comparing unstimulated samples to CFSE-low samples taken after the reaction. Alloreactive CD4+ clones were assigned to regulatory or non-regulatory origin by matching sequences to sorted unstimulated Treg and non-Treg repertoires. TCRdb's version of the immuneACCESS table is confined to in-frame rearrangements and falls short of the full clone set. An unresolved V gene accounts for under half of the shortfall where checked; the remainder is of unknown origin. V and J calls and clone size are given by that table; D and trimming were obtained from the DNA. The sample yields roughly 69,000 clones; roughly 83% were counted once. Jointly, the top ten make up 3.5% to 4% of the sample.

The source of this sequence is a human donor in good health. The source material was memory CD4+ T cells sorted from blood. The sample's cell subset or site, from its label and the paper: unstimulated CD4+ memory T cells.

CDR3 sequence: CASSPTQGVNTEAFF. The DNA is TGTGCCAGCTCCCCTACACAGGGGGTGAACACTGAAGCTTTCTTT. This chain is built from TRBV18 and TRBJ1-1; 8 middle bases align to TRBD1. From the germline V gene, CDR1 is KGHSH and CDR2 is LQKENI. Reading from cysteine to phenylalanine, the CDR3 counts 15 amino acids. Just CDR3 DNA is preserved here, 45 bases in frame from base 1. Germline trimming amounts to 6 bases on V and 0 bases on J, with 6 as the count of junction bases outside the gene matches.